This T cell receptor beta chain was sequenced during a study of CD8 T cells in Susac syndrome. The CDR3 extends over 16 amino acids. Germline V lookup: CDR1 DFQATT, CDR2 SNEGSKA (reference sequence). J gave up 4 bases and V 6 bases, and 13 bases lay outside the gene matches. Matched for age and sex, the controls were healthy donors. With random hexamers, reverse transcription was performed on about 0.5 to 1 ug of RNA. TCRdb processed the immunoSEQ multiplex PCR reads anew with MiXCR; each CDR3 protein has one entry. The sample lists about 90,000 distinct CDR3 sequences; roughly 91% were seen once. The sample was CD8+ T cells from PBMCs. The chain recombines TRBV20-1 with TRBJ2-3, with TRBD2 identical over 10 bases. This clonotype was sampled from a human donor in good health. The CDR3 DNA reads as TGCAGTGCCAATCCTCTTAGCGGGGGGTACCCAGATACGCAGTATTTT. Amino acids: CSANPLSGGYPDTQYF.